This TCR beta chain derives from a study of shared clonotypes between healthy human individuals (dated by TCRdb to the early 2020s). A note on the overall study: A couple of women and three men aged 18 to 49 years were included in the cohort. For each donor, three plates each were used for CD4 naive and CD4 memory, two plates were used for CD8 naive, and one plate was used for CD8 memory. The study deeply sequenced blood TCR repertoires of several healthy adults to estimate repertoire size and the extent of clonotype sharing between individuals. Different laboratories and diverse techniques were used to prepare libraries and sequence TCR repertoires, to increase sequencing depth and limit assay-specific biases. Between about 0.9 and 10 billion PBMCs per donor were obtained by leukapheresis.

Measured from the cysteine to the phenylalanine, the CDR3 is 14 residues long. Left in the record is the CDR3 DNA by itself, 42 bases read in frame from the first base. Looking up the germline V gene yields CDR1 SNHLY and CDR2 FYNNEI. Cut back by 8 bases and 3 bases, the V and J ends lie 11 bases apart. Points the paper makes about the study in general: Sampling was restricted to blood, and TCR repertoires in tissues likely differ from the TCR repertoires found in blood. Sharing across a few donors was observed for roughly 5% of naive CD4, less than 4% of naive CD8, over 2% of memory CD4, and around 0.4% of memory CD8 clonotypes. Because the study included only a small number of donors, the genetic and exposure-history diversity represented was limited. Larger estimated clonotype richness was generally found for naive subsets than for memory subsets. Pairwise subsampling led to the expectation that sequencing depth would affect the degree of clonotype sharing among donors. Even with the large sequencing depth, rarefaction of the sorted-subset datasets indicated that sequencing was incomplete. Higher generation probabilities were observed for clonotypes shared by all four sorted-subset donors than for non-shared clonotypes.

With respect to this clone: It lacks a known antigen. Base-call qualities are not available, and no considerably larger clone is one nucleotide away.

TCR CDR3 regions were amplified from genomic DNA by multiplex PCR using the deep immunoSEQ assay. Genomic DNA extracted from each cell subset was distributed evenly over all wells of several immunoSEQ 96-well plates, and each plate served as one replicate. For sorted subsets, approximately 210 ng of genomic DNA, equivalent to around 31,000 T cell genomes, went into each replicate PCR. Purified libraries were quantified with a Qubit 3.0 fluorometer, sized on a Bioanalyzer 2100, and re-quantified with the KAPA Library Quantification kit. Every immunoSEQ 96-well plate was sequenced on a separate single-read 150-cycle Illumina NextSeq 550 flow cell. Per the authors' processing: Because only junctional sequences without quality scores were contained in the immunoSEQ output, filtering matching that applied to full-length reads could not be performed. Sequences were annotated with PyIR, a Python wrapper for IgBLAST v1.9, using IMGT germline references to assign V/J genes and CDR3. Reads with weak V/J assignments (E-value above 1e-6), missing CDR3, stop codons, out-of-frame junctions, or ambiguous translated residues were removed. V3J clonotypes were defined as sequences sharing an identical inferred V gene, J gene, and CDR3 amino acid sequence. Percentage overlap between repertoires was calculated by dividing the number of shared unique clonotypes by the size of the smaller repertoire. RTK rarefaction, the Chao1 estimator, and Recon v2.1 estimates of unobserved clonotypes were used to assess repertoire richness. OLGA was used to compute generation probabilities for all TCRbeta clonotypes that the gDNA method yielded from a handful of donors. TCRdb mirrors the immuneACCESS table, restricted to in-frame sequences. Some clones are absent from its copies; in checked studies, under half trace to an unresolved V gene, and the reason for the others is unknown. Clonal size and the V and J genes are those of that table, whereas D and trimming came from the DNA. This sample comprises about 1 million clones, around 74% of them detected only once. Around 1.5% of the sample lies in the top ten.

The donors were healthy, HIV-negative adults who had no recently reported acute infections or vaccinations. Only Caucasian adults living in Nashville, Tennessee, USA were represented among the donors. CD4+ T cells were enriched through magnetic negative selection, after which naive cells were positively selected on CD45RA and the remaining negative fraction served as the memory subset. Blood was collected by leukapheresis, and PBMCs were isolated by Ficoll-Histopaque density gradient centrifugation and then cryopreserved in liquid nitrogen vapor phase. Purity and quantity of every magnetically sorted T cell population were checked by analytical flow cytometry. Each sorted fraction had its genomic DNA isolated and then quantified by UV absorbance on a Nanodrop 2000c.

The chain is encoded by TRBV2 joined to TRBJ2-6, with the D gene call left open. Sequenced input: memory CD4+ T cells sorted from blood. The intended sense of this specimen's cell subset or site label: CD45RA-negative fraction. The receptor's source is a man in his late teens or twenties in good health. DNA sequence: TGTGCCAGCGTGGTGGAAGGTGGGGCCAACGTCCTGACTTTC. This is translated as CASVVEGGANVLTF. The full variable domain, with segments outside the CDR3 supplied by the reference TRBV2 and TRBJ2-6 proteins, appears as EPEVTQTPSHQVTQMGQEVILRCVPISNHLYFYWYRQILGQKVEFLVSFYNNEISEKSEIFDDQFSVERPDGSNFTLKIRSTKLEDSAMYFCASVVEGGANVLTFGAGSRLTVL.